This T cell receptor (beta chain) was sequenced in a study of post-analysis software for immune sequencing data. This CDR3 is built from 17 residues. Germline CDR1 reads MDHEN; CDR2 reads SYDVKM. Trimming pared 3 bases from V and 6 bases from J, leaving 20 bases between. Researchers reported that TCR beta cDNA libraries carried unique molecular identifiers. Each CDR3 protein is one row after TCRdb ran MiXCR on the PCR reads. The table records about 540,000 distinct CDR3 sequences, under 40% of them present only once. This clonotype was found a few times. What it binds is unknown. General observations from the study: Patients had higher frequencies than controls of roughly five TRBV segments, including TRBV5-6, TRBV5-1 and TRBV20-1.

This rearrangement joins TRBV28 to TRBJ2-2; TRBD2 is a possible D gene (6 bases). Source material: blood. The origin of this receptor is a girl aged 2-17 years with multiple sclerosis. The CDR3 bases are TGTGCCAGCAGTTTTCCCGGGGACTTTAGGGGTTCCGGGGAGCTGTTTTTT. It yields the protein CASSFPGDFRGSGELFF.